This TCR beta chain came from a study of blood T cell repertoires in COVID-19. About the study: Nucleic acid was either cDNA or gDNA, and it came from T cells, B-cell-depleted T cells, or PBMCs.

In the source study's methods: Amplifying reference gene primers gave estimates of nucleated cell counts. Some clones are missing from TCRdb's copy, which holds only in-frame ones; the method was immunoSEQ multiplex PCR. V and J calls and clone size are as listed in that table; D and trimming were resolved from the DNA. The sample lists 200,000 to 300,000 clones, almost 85% seen once, with 3.5% to 4.5% in the top ten. The CDR3 has 14 residues. Germline V gene lookup returns CDR1 MNHEY and CDR2 SVGAGI. Trimming removed 6 bases at V and 4 bases at J, with 13 bases between. The specimen was peripheral blood. The TCR was taken from a man aged 50 to 59 with acute or convalescent COVID-19. The rearrangement links TRBV6-5 to TRBJ1-5; a possible D gene is TRBD1 (6 bases). This chain's CDR3 is CASSAQGRNQPQHF. For the CDR3, the DNA is TGTGCCAGCAGCGCACAGGGAAGGAATCAGCCCCAGCATTTT.